Detailed here is one T cell receptor beta chain. The antigen remains unidentified. Trimming removed 0 bases at V and 5 bases at J, with 13 bases between. The CDR3 contains 15 residues. The germline V gene has CDR1 KGHSH and CDR2 LQKENI. The data were obtained in a study of cytomegalovirus exposure and HLA in healthy donors. Study results and caveats: The finding came from a later analysis; first-cohort TCR clusters tended to co-occur in the 120 or so validation repertoires. The authors enumerated some 170 TCR beta chains as linked to cytomegalovirus.

The repertoire was sequenced with immunoSEQ multiplex PCR; TCRdb's copy has only in-frame clones and lacks some. The sample lists 140,000 to 150,000 clones, about 89% occurring once. The chain recombines TRBV18 with TRBJ2-5, with D perhaps TRBD1 (6 bases). The sequence came from a man in his late teens or twenties in good health and CMV-seronegative. The sequenced material came from PBMCs. The CDR3 coding sequence is TGTGCCAGCTCACCACCCGGGACAACGACGGAGACCCAGTACTTC. Amino acid sequence: CASSPPGTTTETQYF.